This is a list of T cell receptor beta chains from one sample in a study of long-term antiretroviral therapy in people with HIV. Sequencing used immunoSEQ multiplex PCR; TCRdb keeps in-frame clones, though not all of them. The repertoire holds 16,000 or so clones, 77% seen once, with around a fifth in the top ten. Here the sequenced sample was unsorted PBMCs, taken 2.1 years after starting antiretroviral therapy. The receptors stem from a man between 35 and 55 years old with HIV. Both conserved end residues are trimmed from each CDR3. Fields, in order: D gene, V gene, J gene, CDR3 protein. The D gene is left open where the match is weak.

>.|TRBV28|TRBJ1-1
ASRPPSYTEAF
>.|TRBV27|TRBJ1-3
ASSQGGGNTIY
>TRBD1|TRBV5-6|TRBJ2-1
ASSAGGGTGENEQF
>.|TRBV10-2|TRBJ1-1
ASRGAPVRNTEAF
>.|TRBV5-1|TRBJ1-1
ASSLSGGNTEAF
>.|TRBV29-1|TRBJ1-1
SVVSLTTEAF
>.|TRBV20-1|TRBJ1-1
SPPGNTEAF
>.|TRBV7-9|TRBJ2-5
ASSLNLITAGETQY
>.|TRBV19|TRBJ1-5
ASSIAGLSNQPQH
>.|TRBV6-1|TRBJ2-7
ASVRTATSYEQY
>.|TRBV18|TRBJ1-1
ASSPPTVPNTEAF
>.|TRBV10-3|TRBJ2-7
AISDGRQSNYEQY
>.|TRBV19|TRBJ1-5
ASSINPGRRGSNQPQH
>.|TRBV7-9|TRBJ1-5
ASSLENQPQH
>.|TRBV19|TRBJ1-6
ASGAGNSPLH
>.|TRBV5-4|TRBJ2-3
ASSLKGADTQY
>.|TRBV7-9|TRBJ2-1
ASSSINTAFVESYNEQF
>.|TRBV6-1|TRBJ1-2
ASSEGQGLLRIYGYT
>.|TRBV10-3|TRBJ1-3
AISEPRKNTIY
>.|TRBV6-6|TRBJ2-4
ASEGGKNIQY
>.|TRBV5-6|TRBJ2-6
ASSLAGSGANVLT
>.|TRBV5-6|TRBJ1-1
ASSFQPETGDTEAF
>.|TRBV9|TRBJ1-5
ASSVGGPNQPQH
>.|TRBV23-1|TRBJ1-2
ASSHGTGNGYT
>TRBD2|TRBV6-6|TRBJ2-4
ASSPTSATKNIQY
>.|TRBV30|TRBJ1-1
ACSTGRTEAF
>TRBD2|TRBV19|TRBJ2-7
ASSIGTSYEQY
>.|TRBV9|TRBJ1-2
ASSVGLRGAQGYT
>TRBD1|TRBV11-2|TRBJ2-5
ASSLGDRGKETQY
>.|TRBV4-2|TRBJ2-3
ASSPTLGSTDTQY
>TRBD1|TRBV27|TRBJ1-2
ASSSMPGQGNGYT
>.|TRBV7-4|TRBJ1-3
AGGHGLRVLCSGNTIY
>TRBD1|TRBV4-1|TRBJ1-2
ASSQDQTGMSYGYT
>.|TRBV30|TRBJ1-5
AWSEKGNQPQH
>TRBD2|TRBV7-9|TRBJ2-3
ASSIIAGYTDTQY
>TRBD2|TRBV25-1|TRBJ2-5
ASSESGGQETQY
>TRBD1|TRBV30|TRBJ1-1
AWSVQGDTEAF
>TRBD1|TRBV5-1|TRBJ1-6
ASSLSAGGADSRSSPLH
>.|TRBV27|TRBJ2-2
ASSLRGIGELF
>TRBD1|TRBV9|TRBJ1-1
ASSAGTGKDTEAF
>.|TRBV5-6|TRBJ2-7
ASSLVGSSYEQY
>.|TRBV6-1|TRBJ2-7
ASSEVRRSSYEQY
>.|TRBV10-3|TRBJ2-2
AISEGGTGELF
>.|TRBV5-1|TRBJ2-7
ASSLEGPGLYEQY
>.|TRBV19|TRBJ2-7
ASSAGQNLYEQY
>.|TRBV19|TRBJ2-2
ASSLLAGTGELF
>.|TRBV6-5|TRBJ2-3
ASTPEGRRADTQY
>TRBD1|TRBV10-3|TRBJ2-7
AITPDRDSYEQY
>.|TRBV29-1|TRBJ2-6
SVSDLREGANVLT
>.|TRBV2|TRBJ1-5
ASSEGGPPQH
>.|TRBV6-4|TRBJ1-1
ASSVEESTEAF
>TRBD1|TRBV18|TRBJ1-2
ASRPGTGGAYGYT
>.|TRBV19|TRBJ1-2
ASSPGPHNYGYT
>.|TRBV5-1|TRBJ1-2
ASTPWGTNPGDGYT
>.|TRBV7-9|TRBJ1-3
ASSLARTSSGNTIY
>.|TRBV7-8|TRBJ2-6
ASSSPGEAGVSGANVLT
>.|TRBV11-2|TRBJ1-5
ASSRVPGAQH